This T cell receptor (beta chain) was captured by sequencing in a study of cytomegalovirus exposure and HLA in healthy donors. The wider study: Sequencing of roughly 180 million T cells in an earlier analysis found 95 million to 120 million unique TCR beta sequences.

The PCR was carried out with 60 Vbeta primers and 13 Jbeta primers. The protocol was immunoSEQ multiplex PCR, while the TCRdb copy is restricted to in-frame clones and leaves out a portion. The sample has 90,000 to 110,000 clones, about an eighth seen once. Study-level results: Later work found that TCR association rates differed between HLA loci; DRB1 had the most and HLA-C the fewest. Analyses of presence and absence presupposed an approximately uniform sequencing depth across donors.

Points on this clone: What it binds is not known.

Between the trimmed V and J ends, which lost 2 bases and 8 bases, there was a span of 9 bases. CDR1 and CDR2 (germline): SEHNR, FQNEAQ (reference sequence). This CDR3 is 13 amino acids long. This TCR was sampled from a man aged 35 to 55 in good health and CMV-seropositive. Sequenced input: PBMCs. This chain uses TRBV7-9 with TRBJ1-4, with unresolved D. DNA of the CDR3: TGTGCCAGCAGCTTAACCGGAGACGAAAAACTGTTTTTT. This translates into CASSLTGDEKLFF.